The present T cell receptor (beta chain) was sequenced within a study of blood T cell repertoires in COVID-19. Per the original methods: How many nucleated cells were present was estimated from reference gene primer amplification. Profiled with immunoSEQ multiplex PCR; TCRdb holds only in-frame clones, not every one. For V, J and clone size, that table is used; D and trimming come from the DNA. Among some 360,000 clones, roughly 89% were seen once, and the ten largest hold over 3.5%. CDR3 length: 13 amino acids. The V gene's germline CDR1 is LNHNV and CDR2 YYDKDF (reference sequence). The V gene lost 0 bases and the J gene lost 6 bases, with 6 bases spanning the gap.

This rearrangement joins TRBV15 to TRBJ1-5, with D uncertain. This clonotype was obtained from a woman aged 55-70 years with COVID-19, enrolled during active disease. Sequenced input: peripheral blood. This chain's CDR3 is CATSRDQVQPQHF. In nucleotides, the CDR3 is TGTGCCACCAGCAGAGATCAGGTTCAGCCCCAGCATTTT.